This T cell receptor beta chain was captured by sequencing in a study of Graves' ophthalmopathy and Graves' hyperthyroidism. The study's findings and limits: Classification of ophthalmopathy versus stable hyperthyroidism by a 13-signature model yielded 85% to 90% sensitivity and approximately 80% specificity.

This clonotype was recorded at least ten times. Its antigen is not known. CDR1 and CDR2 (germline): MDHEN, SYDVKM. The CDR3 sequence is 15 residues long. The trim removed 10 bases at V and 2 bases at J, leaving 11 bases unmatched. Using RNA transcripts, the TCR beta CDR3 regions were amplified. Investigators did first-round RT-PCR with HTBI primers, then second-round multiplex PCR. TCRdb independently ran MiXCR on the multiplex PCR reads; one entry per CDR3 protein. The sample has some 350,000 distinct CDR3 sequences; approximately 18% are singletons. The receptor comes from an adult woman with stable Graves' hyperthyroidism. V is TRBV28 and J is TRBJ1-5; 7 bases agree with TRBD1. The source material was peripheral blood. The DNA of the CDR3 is TGTGCCAATGCACCGACAGGGATGGGCAATCAGCCCCAGCATTTT. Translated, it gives CANAPTGMGNQPQHF. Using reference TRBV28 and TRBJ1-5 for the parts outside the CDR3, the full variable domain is DVKVTQSSRYLVKRTGEKVFLECVQDMDHENMFWYRQDPGLGLRLIYFSYDVKMKEKGDIPEGYSVSREKKERFSLILESASTNQTSMYLCANAPTGMGNQPQHFGDGTRLSIL.